The clone carrying this TCR beta chain was counted once. Its antigen is not known. J lost 2 bases, V lost 3 bases, and 5 bases had no gene match. The germline V gene has CDR1 SGDLS and CDR2 YYNGEE. The CDR3 is 16 residues long. TCRdb's table, derived via immunoSEQ multiplex PCR, lists solely in-frame clones and lacks some. The table records 2,100,000 or so clones, almost 96% of them present only once. The source of the sample is a study of shared clonotypes between healthy human individuals. The study, taken as a whole, reports: Specimens sampled were limited to blood, with tissue repertoires likely differing. Sharing of clonotypes among donors was expected to vary with sequencing depth. Shared across several donors were 5% to 6% of the naive CD4 clonotypes.

The TCR was taken from a young man in good health. What was sequenced was naive CD4+ T cells sorted from blood. Subset defined: CD45RA+ positively selected. The chain carries TRBV9 and TRBJ2-7, with TRBD2 identical over 13 bases. The CDR3 reads CASSATGTSGTYEQYF. In DNA form, the CDR3 reads TGTGCCAGCAGCGCAACCGGGACTAGCGGGACCTACGAGCAGTACTTC.